This entry is about one TCR beta chain. Its cognate antigen is unknown. The donors were healthy bone marrow donors. The data originate from a study of cytomegalovirus exposure and HLA in healthy donors. The PCR employed 60 Vbeta primers together with 13 Jbeta primers. Data came from immunoSEQ multiplex PCR; TCRdb stores just in-frame clones and leaves some out. The data hold roughly 110,000 clones, with roughly 80% observed a single time. The CDR3 has 16 residues. The ends were cut back, 1 base at V and 0 bases at J, with 10 bases in the middle. CDR1 is SGHVS, CDR2 FQNEAQ, per germline. General observations from the study: Common viral pathogens seemed, in a later analysis, to connect with several of the most significant clusters.

Specimen: PBMCs. This TCR was recovered from a man aged 25 to 40 in good health and CMV-seronegative. The V and J genes are TRBV7-8 and TRBJ1-5, with D perhaps matching TRBD1 (5 bases). This CDR3 reads CASSLGAGNSNQPQHF. Written as DNA, the CDR3 is TGTGCCAGCAGCTTAGGAGCAGGGAATAGCAATCAGCCCCAGCATTTT.